The next 9 T cell receptor beta chains were all read from a single sample in a study of T-cell reconstitution after alpha-beta-depleted transplantation in children (dated by TCRdb to 2016 to 2017). Libraries came from PCR. The listed sequencing device is Illumina HiSeq 2500. TCR library preparation used molecular barcoding, with unique molecular identifiers applied to normalize quantification of the TCRbeta repertoire. The public reads were reanalyzed by TCRdb: fastp trimming at Q25, MiXCR alignment, in-frame beta chains only. Merged by CDR3 protein, the rows form single entries marked with the most common genes and DNA. The sample table records hundreds of thousands of distinct CDR3 sequences; around a sixth of these occur just once. The ten top clones hold 1.1% of the sample. The sequences come from PBMCs from the stem cell graft donor, collected from the stem cell graft. These TCRs come from a human donor who donated a stem cell graft to a child with acute myeloid leukemia.

This sequence joins TRBV12-3 or TRBV12-4 and TRBJ2-3; D is perhaps TRBD2 (5 bases). The V and J ends lost 5 bases and 0 bases respectively, with 15 bases between them. The CDR3 covers 16 residues. The CDR3 spells CASSPLGQSSTDTQYF. CDR3 sequence (DNA): TGTGCCAGCAGTCCACTAGGCCAGTCTAGCACAGATACGCAGTATTTT.

This clonotype has just a few counts. V and J are TRBV7-2 and TRBJ2-7, with TRBD2 identical over 8 bases. This CDR3 has 14 amino acids. Germline lookup yields CDR1 SGHTA and CDR2 FQGNSA. With 5 bases clipped from V and 3 bases from J, the junction kept 6 bases outside the gene matches. Here the CDR3 DNA reads TGTGCCAGCAGCGGACGGGGGGGTAGCTACGAGCAGTACTTC. It codes for CASSGRGGSYEQYF.

This clonotype was recorded a few times. V usage is TRBV5-1 and J usage is TRBJ2-5; D might be TRBD1 (6 bases). This CDR3 is built from 13 residues. The germline V gene has CDR1 SGHRS and CDR2 YFSETQ. V was trimmed by 1 base and J by 6 bases, leaving 10 bases between them. CDR3 sequence reads: CASSLTGLQTQYF. CDR3 nucleotide sequence: TGCGCCAGCAGCTTGACAGGGCTACAGACCCAGTACTTC.

The gene calls are TRBV20-1 and TRBJ2-3; the match to TRBD1 covers 11 bases. Trimming cost V 5 bases and J 2 bases; bases outside gene matches: 9. This CDR3 has 16 residues. Germline assignment: CDR1 DFQATT and CDR2 SNEGSKA (reference sequence). This chain's CDR3 is CSAQTGQGAPTDTQYF. The CDR3 nucleotides read TGCAGTGCTCAAACCGGACAGGGGGCTCCCACAGATACGCAGTATTTT.

The table lists this clonotype with many counts. This rearrangement joins TRBV28 to TRBJ2-7; D gene ambiguous. Trimming cost V 8 bases and J 2 bases, with 13 bases left between them. Germline V gene sequence: CDR1 MDHEN, CDR2 SYDVKM. This CDR3 spans 13 amino acids. The DNA for the CDR3 is TGTGCCAGCGCAGCGAGCCCACCCTACGAGCAGTACGTC. The encoded protein is CASAASPPYEQYV.

V is TRBV11-2 and J is TRBJ2-7; 9 positions match TRBD1. V was pared by 5 bases and J by 5 bases, with 7 bases of the junction left unmatched. Per the germline V gene, CDR1 is SGHAT and CDR2 is FQNNGV. The CDR3 runs to 14 residues. DNA of the CDR3: TGTGCCAGCAGCCCCTACGGGACAGGGAACGAGCAGTACTTC. Amino acids: CASSPYGTGNEQYF.

Many counts were recorded for this clonotype. The J gene is TRBJ2-3, the V gene TRBV20-1, with D perhaps TRBD2 (6 bases). Between the trimmed V and J ends, which lost 1 base and 0 bases, there was a span of 17 bases. The CDR3 covers 17 residues. The germline gives CDR1 DFQATT, CDR2 SNEGSKA (reference sequence). This chain's CDR3 is CSARVQGLLPSTDTQYF. CDR3 in DNA: TGCAGTGCTAGAGTGCAAGGACTACTCCCTAGCACAGATACGCAGTATTTT.

This clonotype was seen repeatedly, ten times or more. The chain combines TRBV5-6 with TRBJ2-5; D is possibly TRBD1 (6 bases). The CDR3 runs 22 residues. V lost 4 bases and J lost 6, with 40 bases in between. Germline CDR1 SGHDT, CDR2 YYEEEE. CDR3 amino acids: CASSPSPDRDGEKVSSGKTQYF. For the CDR3, the DNA is TGTGCCAGCAGCCCATCACCGGACAGAGACGGCGAAAAGGTATCGTCGGGGAAGACCCAGTACTTC.

This clonotype was seen a few times. The genes are TRBV13 and TRBJ2-3; no definite D call. The CDR3 has 13 residues. V dropped 5 bases and J dropped 6 bases, with 12 bases sitting between them. Per germline, CDR1 PRHDT and CDR2 FYEKMQ (reference sequence). CDR3: CASSSWAWDTQYF. CDR3 bases: TGTGCCAGCAGCAGCTGGGCCTGGGATACGCAGTATTTT.